The T cell receptor (beta chain) described here comes from a study of T cell responses to AZD1222 COVID-19 vaccine. Study details: It was second doses at about 4 or about 12 weeks that were pooled.

The CDR3 spans 15 residues. V gave up 0 bases and J gave up 4 bases, with 13 bases separating them. CDR1 and CDR2 from the germline V gene are SGHRS and YFSETQ. This clone was seen more than once but under ten times. The protocol was immunoSEQ multiplex PCR, while the TCRdb copy is restricted to in-frame clones and leaves out a portion. The data show under 200,000 clones, approximately 90% seen once. The sequence derives from an adult in good health. Sequenced here: peripheral blood, sampled on day 0 of AZD1222 vaccination. V gene TRBV5-1 combines with J gene TRBJ2-5, with D perhaps TRBD2 (5 bases). The CDR3 nucleotides are TGCGCCAGCAGCTTGGTATCCGCCCGGGGAGAGACCCAGTACTTC. Protein product: CASSLVSARGETQYF.